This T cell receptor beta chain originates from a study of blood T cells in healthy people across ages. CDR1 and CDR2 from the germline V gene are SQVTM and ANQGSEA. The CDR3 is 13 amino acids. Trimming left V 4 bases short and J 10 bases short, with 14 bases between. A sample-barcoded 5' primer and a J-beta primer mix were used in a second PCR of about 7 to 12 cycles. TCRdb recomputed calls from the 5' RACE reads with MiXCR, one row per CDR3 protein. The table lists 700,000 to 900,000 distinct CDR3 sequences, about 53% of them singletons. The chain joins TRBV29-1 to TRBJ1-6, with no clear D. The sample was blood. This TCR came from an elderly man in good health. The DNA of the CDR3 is TGCAGCGTTGCCCAGCAAAGAGAATCACCCCTCCACTTT. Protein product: CSVAQQRESPLHF.